This T cell receptor beta chain was identified during a study of blood T cell repertoires in COVID-19 (dated by TCRdb to the early 2020s). In the study overall: Collaborator samples came from the United States, Italy and Spain and covered acute and convalescent phases of COVID-19. The material from the prospective study consisted of cDNA or gDNA derived from T cells, B-cell-depleted T cells, or PBMCs. Deeply sampled blood TCRbeta repertoires from subjects exposed to, actively infected with, or recovered from COVID-19 were included in the dataset. A freely available public database, intended as a resource for researchers studying the immune response to SARS-CoV-2, is where the repertoires were released. Samples were obtained from the ongoing ImmuneRACE study (first 160 participants) and from over 1,000 subjects provided by 6 global collaborators. The sample metadata nearly always contained a de-identified subject ID, COVID-19 status, age in years and sex. HLA class I and class II types, where available, came from metadata supplied by the sample provider rather than from assay-based typing.

One collaborating source in Seattle enrolled patients while the patients were actively infected and followed the patients over time throughout the course of disease. Collaborating institutions collected whole blood in K2EDTA tubes following their own protocols. For TCRbeta analysis, collaborator samples were shipped as frozen whole blood, as isolated PBMCs, or as DNA extracted from either sample type. With respect to this clone: There is no known antigen for this receptor. Base qualities are missing; no much larger clone stands one base away.

Study-wide conclusions, independent of this receptor: Clinical and demographic metadata were provided uncurated, with the amount varying by source and participant.

The immunoSEQ Assay, a bias-controlled multiplex PCR, was used to amplify TCRbeta CDR3 regions from genomic DNA. The original pipeline was this. Nucleated cell counts per sample were estimated from amplification of reference gene primers within the assay. To quantify the absolute abundance of each unique TCRbeta CDR3 rearrangement, sequence reads were collapsed and filtered. For each sample, productive Simpson clonality was calculated as the square root of Simpson's diversity index across productive rearrangements. TCRdb took this table from immuneACCESS and kept in-frame rearrangements with V and J called. Such tables lack part of the clones; where checked against another copy, unresolved V genes explain under half of the gap, and the rest is unexplained. V, J and clone size are taken as reported in that table, and D and trimming were inferred from the DNA itself. This sample comprises 200,000 to 300,000 clones, roughly four fifths of them detected only once. 7.5% of the sample is in the top ten clones.

V gives up 4 bases and J gives up 3 bases, and the segment between their germline ends measures 6 bases. CDR1 is given as LGHDT and CDR2 as YNNKEL, both from the germline V gene (reference sequence). There are 12 amino acids in the CDR3, from cysteine to phenylalanine inclusive. Only CDR3 DNA is held: 36 bases, read in frame from base 1. In this chain, TRBV3-1 (or the pseudogene TRBV3-2) is recombined with TRBJ1-2; the D gene cannot be named for sure. This TCR was sampled from an elderly woman with COVID-19, enrolled during active disease. The specimen sequenced was peripheral blood. The nucleotide sequence is TGTGCCAGCAGCCGGCAGGACTATGGCTACACCTTC. It translates to CASSRQDYGYTF.